This T cell receptor beta chain was sequenced in a study of Ad26.COV2.S vaccination and SARS-CoV-2 variants. The V end was cut by 2 bases, the J end by 5 bases, with 18 bases between. CDR1 ENHRY and CDR2 SYGVKD come from the germline V gene. The CDR3 spans 16 residues. Study observations and caveats: Vaccine and placebo groups showed comparable non-spike TCR breadth.

Treatment defined: 15 to 20 received Ad26.COV2.S at low or high dose, single or two shots; about 5 received placebo; per-sample allocation not given. Collection of the samples took place on day 63 after the first injection of vaccine or placebo. An adult of 18-55 years in Boston served as donor. With respect to this clone: Its antigen is unidentified.

Sequencing used immunoSEQ multiplex PCR; TCRdb keeps in-frame clones, though not all of them. Among hundreds of thousands of clones, more than 75% were seen once, and the ten largest hold around 3.5%. This TCR came from a person between 18 and 60 years old who received the Ad26.COV2.S COVID-19 vaccine or a placebo. This specimen was peripheral blood, taken in a trial of Ad26.COV2.S vaccine versus placebo. This rearrangement joins TRBV10-3 to TRBJ1-2, with TRBD1 as a possible D gene (5 bases). The CDR3 loop reads CAISETGGTSSYGYTF. The CDR3 DNA sequence: TGTGCCATCAGTGAGACGGGAGGGACCAGCTCGTATGGCTACACCTTC.